This T cell receptor beta chain comes out of a study of a mutant IDH1 vaccine in newly diagnosed glioma (dated by TCRdb to about 2021). With regard to the full study: In the chemotherapy-containing groups, vaccination started alongside temozolomide cycles, whereas in patients who had radiotherapy alone it started 4-6 weeks after radiotherapy. Of the approximately 34 treated patients, roughly 60% were male and approximately 38% were female, and a mean age of approximately 40 years was recorded. Before enrollment, most patients had been given radiochemotherapy with temozolomide as standard therapy, while the rest had received either radiotherapy alone or temozolomide alone. Visit V12 was the week-35 safety follow-up and visit V13 was the week-47 end of study. Peripheral blood was collected at six visits: V03 (baseline), V05, V07, V10, V12 and V13. Longitudinal TCRB deep sequencing was done for 25 treated patients, wherever samples were available for exploratory analyses. Study-level results and caveats: Across multiple MHC alleles, vaccine-induced immune responses were seen in 93.3% of patients. Changes in the top peripheral T cell clonotypes picked up by TCRB sequencing did not appear to be linked to pseudoprogression. The authors noted that analyses of patient blood samples could not be reproduced because of sample limitations. Selection of PBMC samples for TCRB deep sequencing was based on availability.

The protocol used for the library was the immunoSEQ multiplex PCR assay. Following the manufacturer's protocol, the hsTCRB Kit was used to amplify rearranged TCR beta chain sequences. TCRB libraries were sequenced on an Illumina MiSeq. In the authors' own workflow: The kit vendor's proprietary platform handled demultiplexing, trimming and gene mapping. The table was pulled from immuneACCESS by TCRdb, which kept in-frame rearrangements only. Such tables lose some clones; where checked, under half of the loss comes from unresolved V genes, and the rest has no known cause. V and J calls and clone size are copied from that table; D and trimming were computed from the DNA. Across this sample there are tens of thousands of clones, with more than 75% seen only once. The ten largest make up approximately 11% of the sample. The sample's time point, from its label and the paper: week 35, safety follow-up. Every vaccine dose consisted of 300 ug of a 20-mer mutant IDH1 peptide in Montanide, administered subcutaneously together with topical imiquimod. Patients received eight vaccinations in weeks 1, 3, 5, 7, 11, 15, 19 and 23, corresponding to visits V03 through V10. All donors had newly diagnosed IDH1-mutant astrocytomas of WHO grade 3 or 4 that showed loss of nuclear ATRX. The samples were drawn from NOA16, a multicentre, single-arm, open-label phase I trial in Germany that tested a mutant IDH1 peptide vaccine in humans for the first time. The DNeasy Blood and Tissue Kit was used to extract genomic DNA from EDTA blood for TCRB sequencing.

Of note for this clone: Its antigen remains unidentified. No clone much larger than this one lies a single base away; base qualities are absent.

V is cut back by 3 bases and J by 6 bases, with 4 bases in the junction unmatched. The CDR3, cysteine through phenylalanine, is 12 amino acids long. The sequence is cut down to CDR3 DNA, 36 bases in frame from base 1. From the germline V gene (reference sequence), CDR1 is GTSNPN and CDR2 is SVGIG. The material sequenced was PBMCs, taken from a glioma patient whose treatment included an IDH1 peptide vaccine. The TCR sequence derives from a woman in her 40s with glioma. The rearrangement combines TRBV30 with TRBJ2-7, and 8 junctional nucleotides match TRBD1. At the DNA level, the sequence is TGTGCCTGGAGCGACAGGGGAGCCGAGCAGTACTTC. Translated, this is CAWSDRGAEQYF.